This T cell receptor (beta chain) was captured by sequencing in a study of control samples from healthy donors and cancer patients. Here immunoSEQ multiplex PCR was the method, and the copy in TCRdb shows in-frame clones only, minus some. The table lists approximately 110,000 clones, approximately 90% of them singletons. This CDR3 has 12 residues. Germline V gene lookup returns CDR1 MDHEN and CDR2 SYDVKM. Trimming shortened V by 5 bases and J by 6 bases, and 11 bases separated the two germline ends. The receptor comes from a woman under 30 in good health. The chain carries TRBV28 and TRBJ2-7, with D maybe TRBD1 (7 bases). The sample comprised blood. CDR3 sequence reads: CASSTQGGEQYF. The CDR3 bases are TGTGCCAGCAGTACCCAGGGGGGCGAGCAGTACTTC.